This T cell receptor (beta chain) was observed in a study of cytomegalovirus exposure and HLA in healthy donors. In the study overall: Approximately 190 million T cells yielded approximately 100 million unique TCR beta sequences, as an earlier analysis found. Overall study findings and caveats: The authors enumerated roughly 160 TCR beta chains as linked to cytomegalovirus. The authors later found HLA-associated TCR beta chains more clonally expanded than equally common others. In a later analysis, a missense DCLRE1C variant was linked to TCR beta V- and J-gene trimming.

For this clone: Its antigen is undetermined.

The PCR ran on 60 Vbeta and 13 Jbeta primers. Generated by immunoSEQ multiplex PCR, the TCRdb table keeps only in-frame clones and is missing some. The table shows 60,000 to 90,000 clones, with 80% to 90% occurring only once. CDR1 and CDR2 from the germline V gene are MGHRA and YSYEKL. The CDR3 is 14 residues long. Between the trimmed V and J ends, which lost 3 bases and 2 bases, there was a span of 11 bases. The receptor's source is a man aged 70-80 years in good health and CMV-seropositive. Sequencing input: PBMCs. The V gene is TRBV4-1, the J gene TRBJ2-7; no clear D. Here the CDR3 DNA reads TGCGCCAGCAGCCATTATGACTTGACCTACGAGCAGTACTTC. This sequence encodes CASSHYDLTYEQYF.